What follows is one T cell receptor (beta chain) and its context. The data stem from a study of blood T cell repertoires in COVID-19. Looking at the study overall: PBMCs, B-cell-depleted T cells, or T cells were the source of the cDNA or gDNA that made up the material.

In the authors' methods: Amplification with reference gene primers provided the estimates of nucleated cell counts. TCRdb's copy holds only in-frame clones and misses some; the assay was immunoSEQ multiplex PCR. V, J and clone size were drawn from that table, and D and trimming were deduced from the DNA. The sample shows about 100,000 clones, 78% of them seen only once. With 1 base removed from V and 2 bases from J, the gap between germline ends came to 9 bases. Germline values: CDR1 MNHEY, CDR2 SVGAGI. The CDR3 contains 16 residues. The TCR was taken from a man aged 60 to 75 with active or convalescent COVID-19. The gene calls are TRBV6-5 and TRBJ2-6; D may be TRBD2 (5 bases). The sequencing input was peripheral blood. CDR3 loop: CASSYWTGAGANVLTF. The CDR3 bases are TGTGCCAGCAGTTACTGGACCGGGGCTGGGGCCAACGTCCTGACTTTC.